Shown below are 17 T cell receptor beta chains from a single sample sequenced in a study of beta chain features in type 1 diabetes. Study results and limitations: For Type 1 diabetes patients, all four CD4+ subsets carried TCRB CDR3s that were moderately but significantly shorter.

Reverse transcription of all isolated RNA meant that expressed TCRB transcripts were sequenced. Sequencing was performed with immunoSEQ multiplex PCR; in TCRdb, only in-frame clones are kept and a portion is missing. The table has some 250,000 clones, about 14% seen once. Their target antigens are unknown. The sequencing sample was made of naive CD4+ T cells from blood. Receptors originate from a man aged 30 to 39 with type 1 diabetes.

Notes on this clone: The junction departs from germline at one end; a sequencing error may be responsible. This rearrangement joins TRBV7-7 to TRBJ2-5; 7 nucleotides agree with TRBD2. This CDR3 has 15 amino acids. The V gene's germline CDR1 is SSHAT and CDR2 FNYEAQ (reference sequence). The CDR3 loop reads CASSFGGGVQETQYF. CDR3 in DNA: TGTGCTAGCAGCTTCGGCGGGGGAGTACAAGAGACCCAGTACTTC. Full variable domain (rest looked up from reference TRBV7-7 and TRBJ2-5): GAGVSQSPRYKVTKRGQDVTLRCDPISSHATLYWYQQALGQGPEFLTYFNYEAQPDKSGLPSDRFSAERPEGSISTLTIQRTEQRDSAMYRCASSFGGGVQETQYFGPGTRLLVL.

The chain employs TRBV7-2 and TRBJ2-7, with 8 bases lining up with TRBD2. Germline assignment: CDR1 SGHTA and CDR2 FQGNSA. With V trimmed by 6 bases and J by 2 bases, 9 bases remained unmatched. The CDR3 spans 15 residues. The CDR3 nucleotides are TGTGCCAGCAGTTTAACTCGTAGCGGGACCTACGAGCAGTACTTC. Its protein is CASSLTRSGTYEQYF.

In this sample, this clone turned up a few times. The chain recombines TRBV5-6 with TRBJ1-4; D perhaps matches TRBD1 (6 bases). V lost 1 base and J lost 8, with 9 bases in between. CDR1 is SGHDT, CDR2 YYEEEE, per germline. There are 13 residues in the CDR3. CDR3 DNA sequence: TGTGCCAGCAGCTTGACAGGGATGGAAAAACTGTTTTTT. Encoded protein: CASSLTGMEKLFF. Variable domain in full (rest from reference TRBV5-6 and TRBJ1-4): DAGVTQSPTHLIKTRGQQVTLRCSPKSGHDTVSWYQQALGQGPQFIFQYYEEEERQRGNFPDRFSGHQFPNYSSELNVNALLLGDSALYLCASSLTGMEKLFFGSGTQLSVL.

There are a few counts of this clone. The chain has TRBV19 and TRBJ2-3; 14 bases fit TRBD2. Losses at the gene ends were 6 bases for V and 4 bases for J; bases not matched to a gene: 6. The CDR3 has 16 amino acids. The germline V gene encodes CDR1 LNHDA and CDR2 SQIVND (reference sequence). In DNA, the CDR3 is TGTGCCAGTAGCAGACTGGGACTAGCGGGAGCAGATACGCAGTATTTT. The encoded protein is CASSRLGLAGADTQYF.

This clone was detected only a few times. V and J are TRBV5-6 and TRBJ2-7; D might be TRBD1 (5 bases). CDR1 and CDR2 (germline): SGHDT, YYEEEE. The V and J ends lost 2 bases and 6 bases respectively, with 12 bases between them. The CDR3 spans 13 residues. CDR3 protein: CASSFSQGPEQYF. Written as DNA, the CDR3 is TGTGCCAGCAGCTTTTCGCAGGGCCCCGAGCAGTACTTC.

The chain combines TRBV14 with TRBJ2-1; TRBD2 matches 10 bases. Germline trimming cut 4 bases from V and 4 bases from J; bases unmatched to any gene: 4. The germline V gene encodes CDR1 SGHDN and CDR2 FVKESK. The CDR3 is made up of 15 amino acids. The CDR3 here is CASSLGLAEYNEQFF. Written as DNA, the CDR3 is TGTGCCAGCAGCCTTGGACTAGCGGAGTACAATGAGCAGTTCTTC.

The CDR3 is CAWSVLLNTEAFF. Here the CDR3 DNA reads TGTGCCTGGAGTGTACTGCTGAACACTGAAGCTTTCTTT. This chain links TRBV30 with TRBJ1-1; D remains ambiguous. The germline V and J ends were trimmed by 0 bases and 0 bases, with 5 bases remaining between them. The CDR3 consists of 13 residues. Germline CDR1 is GTSNPN and CDR2 is SVGIG (reference sequence).

The chain combines TRBV28 with TRBJ2-7; 8 bases agree with TRBD2. The CDR3 consists of 14 residues. Trimming took 6 bases from V and 7 from J; bases not matched to a gene: 11. Germline CDR1 reads MDHEN; CDR2 reads SYDVKM. The CDR3 reads CASSTAGGAWEQYF. CDR3 nucleotides: TGTGCCAGCAGCACCGCGGGGGGCGCGTGGGAGCAGTACTTC.

This chain connects TRBV5-1 to TRBJ2-2, with 7 bases fitting TRBD1. CDR1 is SGHRS and CDR2 is YFSETQ in the germline V gene. This CDR3 is 15 amino acids long. V was pared by 7 bases and J by 0 bases, with 6 bases of the junction left unmatched. The CDR3 sequence is CASARQGANTGELFF. For the CDR3, the DNA is TGCGCCAGCGCTCGACAGGGCGCGAACACCGGGGAGCTGTTTTTT.

This clone was seen only a few times. The chain uses TRBV29-1 and TRBJ2-1, with D possibly matching TRBD1 (6 bases). The ends were cut back, 6 bases at V and 3 bases at J, with 12 bases in the middle. Germline values: CDR1 SQVTM, CDR2 ANQGSEA. The CDR3 is 13 residues long. The CDR3 sequence is CSVWDTLYNEQFF. CDR3 nucleotides: TGCAGCGTCTGGGACACCCTCTACAATGAGCAGTTCTTC.

This clone has a handful of counts. V gene TRBV21-1 combines with J gene TRBJ2-2; the tabulated D call, TRBD1, remains unverified against the DNA. TRBV21-1 is a recognized pseudogene. This CDR3 is built from 14 residues. CDR3 in DNA: TGTGCCAGCAGCAAAGGAGGAGGGGGCGAGGAGCTGTTTTTT. Translated, it gives CASSKGGGGEELFF.

CDR3 region: CASSPRQGANVLTF. The CDR3 DNA reads as TGTGCCAGCAGCCCGAGACAGGGGGCCAACGTCCTGACTTTC. The chain links TRBV7-6 to TRBJ2-6; a possible D gene is TRBD1 (5 bases). The germline gives CDR1 SGHVS, CDR2 FNYEAQ. Trimming shortened V by 5 bases and J by 4 bases, and 9 bases separated the two germline ends. This CDR3 spans 14 amino acids. The full variable domain, with the rest looked up from reference TRBV7-6 and TRBJ2-6, is GAGVSQSPRYKVTKRGQDVALRCDPISGHVSLYWYRQALGQGPEFLTYFNYEAQQDKSGLPNDRFSAERPEGSISTLTIQRTEQRDSAMYRCASSPRQGANVLTFGAGSRLTVL.

The chain recombines TRBV19 with TRBJ1-5; 9 positions match TRBD1. The germline CDR1 and CDR2 sequences are LNHDA and SQIVND (reference sequence). Trimming removed 7 bases from V and 0 bases from J; junction bases left unmatched: 4. This CDR3 comprises 15 residues. The CDR3 nucleotides read TGTGCCAGTACCGCACAGGGGGCTAGCAATCAGCCCCAGCATTTT. Encoded protein: CASTAQGASNQPQHF. Looking up the rest from reference TRBV19 and TRBJ1-5 gives the full variable domain: DGGITQSPKYLFRKEGQNVTLSCEQNLNHDAMYWYRQDPGQGLRLIYYSQIVNDFQKGDIAEGYSVSREKKESFPLTVTSAQKNPTAFYLCASTAQGASNQPQHFGDGTRLSIL.

The chain uses TRBV25-1 and TRBJ2-2; D is possibly TRBD1 (6 bases). This CDR3 spans 15 amino acids. In germline, CDR1 is MGHDK, CDR2 SYGVNS. The V end lost 3 bases, the J end lost 6 bases, and 14 bases lay between the germline ends. The CDR3 DNA reads TGTGCCAGCAGTGAGGCCCTGGGGGCCGCCGGGGAGCTGTTTTTT. Its translation is CASSEALGAAGELFF. The full variable domain, completed using reference TRBV25-1 and TRBJ2-2, is EADIYQTPRYLVIGTGKKITLECSQTMGHDKMYWYQQDPGMELHLIHYSYGVNSTEKGDLSSESTVSRIRTEHFPLTLESARPSHTSQYLCASSEALGAAGELFFGEGSRLTVL.

The V gene is TRBV5-1, the J gene TRBJ2-1; TRBD1 agrees at 10 bases. The CDR3 is made up of 13 amino acids. The germline V gene has CDR1 SGHRS and CDR2 YFSETQ. V was pared by 4 bases and J by 10 bases, with 5 bases of the junction left unmatched. The CDR3 region has the DNA TGCGCCAGCAGCCCCGGGACAGGGGCCGAGCAGTTCTTC. Its protein is CASSPGTGAEQFF.

This chain uses TRBV2 with TRBJ2-7; unclear D gene. CDR1 is SNHLY, CDR2 FYNNEI, per germline. The CDR3 runs to 13 residues. Trimming stripped 3 bases from V and 6 bases from J, with 12 bases between. In nucleotides, the CDR3 is TGTGCCAGCAGTGATCCGGCGGTGGCCGAGCAGTACTTC. It codes for CASSDPAVAEQYF.

This chain links TRBV10-3 with TRBJ1-6; a weak D match, TRBD1 (5 bases). Per the germline V gene, CDR1 is ENHRY and CDR2 is SYGVKD. The CDR3 covers 15 residues. V shed 5 bases and J shed 6 bases, with 14 bases lying between them. CDR3 residues: CAISRGQDGNSPLHF. CDR3 nucleotide sequence: TGTGCCATCAGTAGAGGACAAGACGGTAATTCACCCCTCCACTTT.